These T cell receptor beta chains were read from a single sample in a study of blood T cells in healthy people across ages. TCRdb redid the calling of the 5' RACE reads with MiXCR, one entry per CDR3 protein. The table has approximately 1,000,000 distinct CDR3 sequences, under 40% seen once. The material sequenced was blood. The receptor set was obtained from a man aged 18 to 29 in good health. Each CDR3 is given with its conserved first and last residue. Fields, in order: CDR3 protein, CDR3 DNA, V gene, J gene, D gene, clone size. A D gene is named only where the DNA matches it firmly. A row's size may be missing; if present it is once, few, many or a size class.

CDR3 protein: CASSSRLGQDNQPQHF
CDR3 DNA: TGTGCCAGCAGTTCACGATTAGGACAGGACAATCAGCCCCAGCATTTT
V gene: TRBV6-6
J gene: TRBJ1-5
D gene: TRBD1
clone size: few

CDR3 protein: CAIRRRTGYEQYF
CDR3 DNA: TGTGCCATCAGGAGACGGACCGGCTACGAGCAGTACTTC
V gene: TRBV10-3
J gene: TRBJ2-7
D gene: NA
clone size: many

CDR3 protein: CVSKRNSGGSYEQYF
CDR3 DNA: TGTGTCAGCAAGCGGAACAGCGGGGGTTCCTACGAGCAGTACTTC
V gene: TRBV21-1
J gene: TRBJ2-7
D gene: NA
clone size: NA

CDR3 protein: CASSLGGYVNEQFF
CDR3 DNA: TGTGCCAGCAGTTTAGGGGGCTACGTCAATGAGCAGTTCTTC
V gene: TRBV12-3/TRBV12-4
J gene: TRBJ2-1
D gene: NA
clone size: many

CDR3 protein: CGVDGSGANVLTF
CDR3 DNA: TGCGGCGTTGATGGATCTGGGGCCAACGTCCTGACTTTC
V gene: TRBV29-1
J gene: TRBJ2-6
D gene: NA
clone size: NA

CDR3 protein: CASSLMGRSISYNEQYF
CDR3 DNA: TGCGCCAGCAGCTTGATGGGACGGAGTATCTCCTACAATGAGCAGTACTTC
V gene: TRBV5-1
J gene: TRBJ2-7
D gene: NA
clone size: NA

CDR3 protein: CASSYYGSGLYNEQFF
CDR3 DNA: TGTGCCAGCAGTTACTATGGTAGCGGATTATACAATGAGCAGTTCTTC
V gene: TRBV6-2/TRBV6-3
J gene: TRBJ2-1
D gene: NA
clone size: NA

CDR3 protein: CASSSYGGRSYNEQFF
CDR3 DNA: TGTGCCAGCAGTTCCTACGGGGGCCGCTCCTACAATGAGCAGTTCTTC
V gene: TRBV12-3/TRBV12-4
J gene: TRBJ2-1
D gene: NA
clone size: NA

CDR3 protein: CSAEAGRESYEQYF
CDR3 DNA: TGCAGTGCTGAGGCGGGGCGGGAGTCCTACGAGCAGTACTTC
V gene: TRBV20-1
J gene: TRBJ2-7
D gene: TRBD2
clone size: NA

CDR3 protein: CASSLWSDRGGVNEQYF
CDR3 DNA: TGTGCCAGCAGTTTATGGTCGGACAGGGGTGGGGTTAATGAGCAGTACTTC
V gene: TRBV27
J gene: TRBJ2-5
D gene: TRBD1
clone size: once

CDR3 protein: CASSYATSGGHTDTQYF
CDR3 DNA: TGTGCCAGCAGTTACGCGACTAGCGGGGGTCACACAGATACGCAGTATTTT
V gene: TRBV6-2/TRBV6-3
J gene: TRBJ2-3
D gene: TRBD2
clone size: NA

CDR3 protein: CASSPDRVGNIQYF
CDR3 DNA: TGTGCCAGCAGCCCCGACAGGGTAGGAAACATTCAGTACTTC
V gene: TRBV3-1
J gene: TRBJ2-4
D gene: TRBD1
clone size: many

CDR3 protein: CASSEKRSGDGTF
CDR3 DNA: TGTGCCAGCAGTGAAAAACGGTCAGGGGATGGCACCTTC
V gene: TRBV2
J gene: TRBJ1-2
D gene: NA
clone size: few

CDR3 protein: CASRAGTGSYNEQFF
CDR3 DNA: TGTGCCAGTAGGGCCGGGACAGGCTCCTACAATGAGCAGTTCTTC
V gene: TRBV27
J gene: TRBJ2-1
D gene: TRBD1
clone size: NA

CDR3 protein: CSAREVRGALISQYF
CDR3 DNA: TGCAGTGCTAGAGAGGTCCGGGGGGCCCTTATTTCGCAGTATTTT
V gene: TRBV20-1
J gene: TRBJ2-3
D gene: NA
clone size: NA

CDR3 protein: CASSEDGSPLHF
CDR3 DNA: TGTGCCAGCAGTGAAGACGGGTCACCCCTCCACTTT
V gene: TRBV2
J gene: TRBJ1-6
D gene: NA
clone size: NA

CDR3 protein: CASSLLFGLSTEQFF
CDR3 DNA: TGTGCCAGCAGCTTATTATTTGGGCTATCTACTGAGCAGTTCTTC
V gene: TRBV7-9
J gene: TRBJ2-1
D gene: NA
clone size: many

CDR3 protein: CASSLEPGLAGLSLQYF
CDR3 DNA: TGTGCCAGCAGCTTAGAGCCGGGACTAGCGGGCTTGAGTCTCCAGTACTTC
V gene: TRBV7-2
J gene: TRBJ2-7
D gene: TRBD2
clone size: many

CDR3 protein: CASSQSWTSSDTQYF
CDR3 DNA: TGCGCCAGCAGCCAGAGTTGGACTAGTTCCGATACGCAGTATTTT
V gene: TRBV4-1
J gene: TRBJ2-3
D gene: TRBD2
clone size: few

CDR3 protein: CATFGLADINEQFF
CDR3 DNA: TGTGCCACCTTCGGACTAGCGGACATCAATGAGCAGTTCTTC
V gene: TRBV2
J gene: TRBJ2-1
D gene: TRBD2
clone size: NA

CDR3 protein: CATSRGGYGYTF
CDR3 DNA: TGTGCCACCAGCAGAGGAGGCTATGGCTACACCTTC
V gene: TRBV15
J gene: TRBJ1-2
D gene: NA
clone size: NA

CDR3 protein: CASSVEGSGNEQFF
CDR3 DNA: TGTGCCAGCAGCGTAGAGGGGTCTGGCAATGAGCAGTTCTTC
V gene: TRBV9
J gene: TRBJ2-1
D gene: NA
clone size: many

CDR3 protein: CASSLAGTAAEAFF
CDR3 DNA: TGTGCCAGCAGCTTAGCCGGGACAGCAGCTGAAGCTTTCTTT
V gene: TRBV7-2
J gene: TRBJ1-1
D gene: TRBD1
clone size: NA

CDR3 protein: CASSPGLAGSFPYNEQYF
CDR3 DNA: TGTGCCAGCAGCCCAGGGCTAGCGGGGAGCTTTCCCTACAATGAGCAGTACTTC
V gene: TRBV7-8
J gene: TRBJ2-7
D gene: TRBD2
clone size: NA

CDR3 protein: CASSPREGIYNEQYF
CDR3 DNA: TGCGCCAGCAGCCCGAGGGAGGGGATTTACAATGAGCAGTACTTC
V gene: TRBV5-6
J gene: TRBJ2-7
D gene: TRBD2
clone size: NA

CDR3 protein: CASSRWNGETQYF
CDR3 DNA: TGCGCCAGCAGCCGCTGGAATGGGGAGACCCAGTACTTC
V gene: TRBV4-3
J gene: TRBJ2-5
D gene: NA
clone size: NA

CDR3 protein: CASSQEGDRANTEAFF
CDR3 DNA: TGCGCCAGCAGCCAGGAGGGGGACAGGGCGAACACTGAAGCTTTCTTT
V gene: TRBV4-1
J gene: TRBJ1-1
D gene: TRBD1
clone size: NA

CDR3 protein: CASSQEYRNGGETQHF
CDR3 DNA: TGTGCCAGCAGCCAGGAGTACAGGAACGGGGGAGAGACCCAGCACTTC
V gene: TRBV4-2
J gene: TRBJ2-7
D gene: NA
clone size: NA

CDR3 protein: CSARDLGGPNTGELFF
CDR3 DNA: TGCAGTGCTAGAGATCTGGGAGGACCTAACACCGGGGAGCTGTTTTTT
V gene: TRBV20-1
J gene: TRBJ2-2
D gene: NA
clone size: NA

CDR3 protein: CASSLISGVATRGIDTQYF
CDR3 DNA: TGTGCCAGCAGCTTAATATCCGGGGTTGCGACGAGGGGCATAGATACGCAGTATTTT
V gene: TRBV11-2
J gene: TRBJ2-3
D gene: NA
clone size: NA

CDR3 protein: CASSLGGTGNEQYF
CDR3 DNA: TGTGCCAGCAGCTTAGGAGGGACTGGAAACGAGCAGTACTTC
V gene: TRBV7-6
J gene: TRBJ2-7
D gene: NA
clone size: few

CDR3 protein: CASSHGANQPQHF
CDR3 DNA: TGTGCCAGCAGCCACGGGGCTAATCAGCCCCAGCATTTT
V gene: TRBV4-2
J gene: TRBJ1-5
D gene: NA
clone size: few

CDR3 protein: CASSVGGTPAEQYF
CDR3 DNA: TGTGCCAGCAGCGTAGGGGGCACGCCGGCTGAGCAGTACTTC
V gene: TRBV9
J gene: TRBJ2-5
D gene: NA
clone size: NA

CDR3 protein: CASSSNDRTPLYEQYF
CDR3 DNA: TGTGCCAGCAGTTCCAACGACAGGACGCCTCTCTACGAGCAGTACTTC
V gene: TRBV6-2/TRBV6-3
J gene: TRBJ2-7
D gene: NA
clone size: few

CDR3 protein: CSARDRHLDIQYF
CDR3 DNA: TGCAGTGCTAGAGATCGCCACCTGGACATTCAGTACTTC
V gene: TRBV20-1
J gene: TRBJ2-4
D gene: NA
clone size: few

CDR3 protein: CASSLFGQGEEQYF
CDR3 DNA: TGCGCCAGCAGCTTATTCGGACAGGGTGAAGAGCAGTACTTC
V gene: TRBV5-1
J gene: TRBJ2-5
D gene: TRBD1
clone size: few

CDR3 protein: CAVGRFGQQETQYF
CDR3 DNA: TGTGCCGTAGGCAGGTTCGGGCAGCAAGAGACCCAGTACTTC
V gene: TRBV10-3
J gene: TRBJ2-5
D gene: NA
clone size: NA

CDR3 protein: CSAYGTGGTNGYTF
CDR3 DNA: TGCAGTGCTTATGGGACAGGGGGTACGAATGGCTACACCTTC
V gene: TRBV20-1
J gene: TRBJ1-2
D gene: TRBD1
clone size: NA

CDR3 protein: CASSFSWEEKLFF
CDR3 DNA: TGTGCCAGCAGTTTCAGCTGGGAGGAAAAACTGTTTTTT
V gene: TRBV28
J gene: TRBJ1-4
D gene: NA
clone size: few

CDR3 protein: CASSVGGGARVEQFF
CDR3 DNA: TGTGCCAGCAGCGTAGGAGGGGGCGCCCGGGTGGAGCAGTTCTTC
V gene: TRBV9
J gene: TRBJ2-1
D gene: TRBD1
clone size: few

CDR3 protein: CASSFQRNQPQHF
CDR3 DNA: TGTGCCAGCAGTTTCCAACGCAATCAGCCCCAGCATTTT
V gene: TRBV27
J gene: TRBJ1-5
D gene: NA
clone size: few

CDR3 protein: CASRKEGGWGNSPLHF
CDR3 DNA: TGTGCCAGCAGAAAAGAGGGGGGATGGGGTAATTCACCCCTCCACTTT
V gene: TRBV7-2
J gene: TRBJ1-6
D gene: NA
clone size: NA

CDR3 protein: CASSPRTGYGYTF
CDR3 DNA: TGTGCCAGCAGCCCTAGGACAGGGTATGGCTACACCTTC
V gene: TRBV7-2
J gene: TRBJ1-2
D gene: TRBD1
clone size: many

CDR3 protein: CASSQSTIGTQYF
CDR3 DNA: TGTGCCAGCAGCCAATCCACGATCGGTACGCAGTATTTT
V gene: TRBV3-1
J gene: TRBJ2-3
D gene: NA
clone size: many